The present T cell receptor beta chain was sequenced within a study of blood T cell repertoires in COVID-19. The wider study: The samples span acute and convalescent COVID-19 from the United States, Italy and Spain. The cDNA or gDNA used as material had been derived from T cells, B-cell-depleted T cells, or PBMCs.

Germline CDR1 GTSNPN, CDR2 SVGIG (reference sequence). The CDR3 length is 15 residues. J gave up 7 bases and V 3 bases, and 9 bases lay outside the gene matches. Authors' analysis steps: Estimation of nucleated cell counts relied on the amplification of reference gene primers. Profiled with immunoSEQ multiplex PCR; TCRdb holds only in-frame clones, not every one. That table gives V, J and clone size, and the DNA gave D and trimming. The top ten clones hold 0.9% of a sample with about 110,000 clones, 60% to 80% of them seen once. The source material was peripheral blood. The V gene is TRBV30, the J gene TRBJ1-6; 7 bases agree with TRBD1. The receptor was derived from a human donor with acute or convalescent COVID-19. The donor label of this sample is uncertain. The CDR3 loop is CAWRHPDRANSPLHF. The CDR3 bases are TGTGCCTGGAGGCACCCCGACAGGGCCAATTCACCCCTCCACTTT.